This T cell receptor (beta chain) was sequenced for a study of post-analysis software for immune sequencing data. As for the study in general: Relapsing-remitting, secondary progressive and progressive-relapsing multiple sclerosis were all included among the disease courses.

This CDR3 has 15 amino acids. Germline lookup yields CDR1 SQVTM and CDR2 ANQGSEA. Unmatched junction bases numbered 11, after V lost 8 bases and J lost 0 bases. This clonotype was recorded at least ten times. Its specificity is unknown. Broader study findings: F measure grouped same-batch samples tightly together. The study found significantly lower normalized Chao1 diversity in multiple sclerosis patients than in controls. TRBV segments more frequent in patients than in controls numbered five and included TRBV5-6, TRBV5-1 and TRBV20-1.

Presence of unique molecular identifiers characterized the TCR beta cDNA libraries. Once about 0.85 to 10 million T cells were used, about 490,000 cDNA molecules resulted. TCRdb re-called the PCR reads through MiXCR, storing one row per CDR3 protein. The repertoire consists of over 150,000 distinct CDR3 sequences, with approximately 30% occurring once and the leading ten covering approximately 1.5%. The chain employs TRBV29-1 and TRBJ2-5, with 8 bases identical to TRBD2. This clonotype was obtained from a girl aged 10 to 17 with multiple sclerosis. Material for sequencing was blood. CDR3 amino acids: CSSGGGGGNQETQYF. The CDR3 region has the DNA TGCAGCTCCGGAGGAGGCGGGGGGAACCAAGAGACCCAGTACTTC. Variable domain in full (rest from reference TRBV29-1 and TRBJ2-5): SAVISQKPSRDICQRGTSLTIQCQVDSQVTMMFWYRQQPGQSLTLIATANQGSEATYESGFVIDKFPISRPNLTFSTLTVSNMSPEDSSIYLCSSGGGGGNQETQYFGPGTRLLVL.